This TCR beta chain was recorded in a study of beta chain features in type 1 diabetes. Remarks on this clone: Its cognate antigen is unknown.

V was shortened by 5 bases and J by 0 bases, with 11 bases between the two germline ends. This CDR3 comprises 15 residues. From germline, CDR1 is SGHTA and CDR2 FQGNSA. Study results and caveats: In every one of the four CD4+ subsets, TCRB CDR3s were moderately but significantly shorter in Type 1 diabetes patients. Since sequencing was performed on cDNA, cells with high TCR expression could be over-represented. Patients showed naive, central memory and Treg TCRB repertoires that appeared more similar than those of healthy donors.

The whole isolated RNA underwent reverse transcription, so sequencing captured expressed TCRB transcripts. Assay used: immunoSEQ multiplex PCR; TCRdb lists only in-frame clones, some missing. Of about 930,000 clones listed, roughly a sixth are singletons. Sorting based on CD45RO/CCR7/CD25/CD127/CD95/CD27 separated CD4+ naive, central memory, regulatory and stem cell-like memory cells. The sequence came from a young woman in good health. V is TRBV7-2 and J is TRBJ2-4; D is unresolved. The sequenced material came from naive CD4+ T cells from blood. CDR3: CASSLPVLAKNIQYF. The CDR3 nucleotides read TGTGCCAGCAGCCTCCCGGTCCTAGCCAAAAACATTCAGTACTTC.